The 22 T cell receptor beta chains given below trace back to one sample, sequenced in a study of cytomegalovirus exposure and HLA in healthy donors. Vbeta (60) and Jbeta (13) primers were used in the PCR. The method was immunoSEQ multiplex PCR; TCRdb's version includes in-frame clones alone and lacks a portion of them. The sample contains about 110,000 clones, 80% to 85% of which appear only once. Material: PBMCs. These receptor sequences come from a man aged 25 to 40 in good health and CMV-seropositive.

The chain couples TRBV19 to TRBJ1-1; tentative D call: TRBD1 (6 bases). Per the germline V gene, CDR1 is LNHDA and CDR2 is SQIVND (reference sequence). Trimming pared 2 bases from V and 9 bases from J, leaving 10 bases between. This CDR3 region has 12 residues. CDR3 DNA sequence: TGTGCCAGTAGTATACCGGACAGTCAAGCTTTCTTT. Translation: CASSIPDSQAFF.

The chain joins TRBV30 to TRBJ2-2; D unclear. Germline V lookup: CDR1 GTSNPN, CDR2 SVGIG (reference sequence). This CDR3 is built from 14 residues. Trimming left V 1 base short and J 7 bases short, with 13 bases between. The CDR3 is CAWSALWASGELFF. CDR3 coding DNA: TGTGCCTGGAGTGCCCTCTGGGCAAGCGGGGAGCTGTTTTTT.

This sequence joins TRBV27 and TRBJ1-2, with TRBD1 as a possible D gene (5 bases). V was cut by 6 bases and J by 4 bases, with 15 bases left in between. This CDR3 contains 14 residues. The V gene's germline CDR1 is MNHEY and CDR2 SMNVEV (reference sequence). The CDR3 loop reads CASSTDAGVYGYTF. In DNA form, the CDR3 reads TGTGCCAGCAGCACCGATGCGGGGGTCTATGGCTACACCTTC.

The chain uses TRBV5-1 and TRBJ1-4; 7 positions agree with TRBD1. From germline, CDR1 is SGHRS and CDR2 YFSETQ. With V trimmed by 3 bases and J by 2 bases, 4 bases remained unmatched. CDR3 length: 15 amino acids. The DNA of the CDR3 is TGCGCCAGCAGCTCGCAGGGACAGACTAATGAAAAACTGTTTTTT. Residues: CASSSQGQTNEKLFF.

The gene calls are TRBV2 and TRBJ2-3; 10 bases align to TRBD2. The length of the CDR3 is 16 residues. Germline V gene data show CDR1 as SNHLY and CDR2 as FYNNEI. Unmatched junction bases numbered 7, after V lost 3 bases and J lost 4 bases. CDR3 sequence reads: CASSESLAGVADTQYF. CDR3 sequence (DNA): TGTGCCAGCAGTGAGAGTCTAGCGGGAGTAGCAGATACGCAGTATTTT.

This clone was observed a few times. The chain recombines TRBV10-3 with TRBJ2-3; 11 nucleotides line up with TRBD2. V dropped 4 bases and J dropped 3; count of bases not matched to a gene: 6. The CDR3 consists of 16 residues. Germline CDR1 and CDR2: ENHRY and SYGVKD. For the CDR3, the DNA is TGTGCCATCAGTGCCGAGGGGACTAGCGGAACAGATACGCAGTATTTT. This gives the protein CAISAEGTSGTDTQYF.

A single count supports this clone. The CDR3 bases are TGTGCCAGCAGCTTGGGGACTAGCGGATCCTACAATGAGCAGTTCTTC. Translating it yields CASSLGTSGSYNEQFF. The chain uses TRBV7-8 and TRBJ2-1; 11 bases line up with TRBD2. The CDR3 totals 16 residues. The V gene's germline CDR1 is SGHVS and CDR2 FQNEAQ. Germline trimming cut 3 bases from V and 1 base from J; bases unmatched to any gene: 2.

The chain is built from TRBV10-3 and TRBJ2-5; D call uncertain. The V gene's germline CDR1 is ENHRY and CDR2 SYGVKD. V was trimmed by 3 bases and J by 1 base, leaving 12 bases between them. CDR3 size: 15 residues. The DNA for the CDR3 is TGTGCCATCAGTGATCCCCAGGTCTTCCAAGAGACCCAGTACTTC. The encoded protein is CAISDPQVFQETQYF.

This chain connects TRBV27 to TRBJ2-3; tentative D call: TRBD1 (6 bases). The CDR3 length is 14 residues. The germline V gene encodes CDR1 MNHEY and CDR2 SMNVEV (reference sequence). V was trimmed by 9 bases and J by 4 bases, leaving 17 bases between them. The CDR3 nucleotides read TGTGCCAGTCGTCTAGGGGGTCAGGCAGATACGCAGTATTTT. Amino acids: CASRLGGQADTQYF.

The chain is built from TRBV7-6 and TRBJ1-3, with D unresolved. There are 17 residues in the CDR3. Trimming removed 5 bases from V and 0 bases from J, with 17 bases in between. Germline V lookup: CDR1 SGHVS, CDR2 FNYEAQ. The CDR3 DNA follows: TGTGCCAGCAGCCCTAGAGGGTTTACCCACTCTGGAAACACCATATATTTT. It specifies CASSPRGFTHSGNTIYF.

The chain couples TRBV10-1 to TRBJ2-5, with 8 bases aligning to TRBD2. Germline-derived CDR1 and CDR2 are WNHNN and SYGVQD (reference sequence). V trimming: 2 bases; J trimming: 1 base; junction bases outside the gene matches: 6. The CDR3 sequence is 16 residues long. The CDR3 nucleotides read TGCGCCAGCAGTGAGGGAGCGGGGGATATCCAAGAGACCCAGTACTTC. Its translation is CASSEGAGDIQETQYF.

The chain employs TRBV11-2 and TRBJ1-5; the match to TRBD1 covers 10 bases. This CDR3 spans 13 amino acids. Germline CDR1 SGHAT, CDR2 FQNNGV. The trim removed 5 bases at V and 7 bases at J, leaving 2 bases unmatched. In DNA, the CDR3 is TGTGCCAGCAGCGGACAGGGGGGACAGCCCCAGCATTTT. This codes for CASSGQGGQPQHF.

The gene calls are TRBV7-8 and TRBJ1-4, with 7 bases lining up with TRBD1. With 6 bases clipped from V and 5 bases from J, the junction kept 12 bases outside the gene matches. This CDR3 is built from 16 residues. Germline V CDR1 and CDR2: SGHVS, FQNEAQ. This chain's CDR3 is CASRQRVGGQNEKLFF. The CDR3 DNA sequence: TGTGCCAGCAGGCAAAGAGTAGGGGGACAGAATGAAAAACTGTTTTTT. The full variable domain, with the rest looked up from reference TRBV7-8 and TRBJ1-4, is GAGVSQSPRYKVAKRGQDVALRCDPISGHVSLFWYQQALGQGPEFLTYFQNEAQLDKSGLPSDRFFAERPEGSVSTLKIQRTQQEDSAVYLCASRQRVGGQNEKLFFGSGTQLSVL.

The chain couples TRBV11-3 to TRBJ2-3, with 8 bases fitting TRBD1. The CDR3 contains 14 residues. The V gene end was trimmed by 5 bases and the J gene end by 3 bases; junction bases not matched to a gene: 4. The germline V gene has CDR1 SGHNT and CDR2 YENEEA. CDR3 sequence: CASSARQGTDTQYF. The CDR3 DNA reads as TGTGCCAGCAGCGCCCGACAGGGGACAGATACGCAGTATTTT. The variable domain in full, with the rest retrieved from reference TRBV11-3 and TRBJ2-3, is EAGVVQSPRYKIIEKKQPVAFWCNPISGHNTLYWYLQNLGQGPELLIRYENEEAVDDSQLPKDRFSAERLKGVDSTLKIQPAELGDSAVYLCASSARQGTDTQYFGPGTRLTVL.

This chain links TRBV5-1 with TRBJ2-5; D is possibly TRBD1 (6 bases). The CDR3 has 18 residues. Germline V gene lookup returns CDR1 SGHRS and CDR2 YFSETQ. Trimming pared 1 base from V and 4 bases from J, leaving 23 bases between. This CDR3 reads CASSLQPAPSTGTETQYF. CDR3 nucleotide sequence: TGCGCCAGCAGCTTGCAGCCGGCCCCTTCTACAGGGACAGAGACCCAGTACTTC.

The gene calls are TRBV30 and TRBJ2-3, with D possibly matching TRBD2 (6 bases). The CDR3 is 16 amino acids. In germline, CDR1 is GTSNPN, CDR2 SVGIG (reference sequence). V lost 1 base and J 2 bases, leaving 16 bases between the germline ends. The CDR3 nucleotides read TGTGCCTGGAGTGCCACTATAGCGGTGATCACAGATACGCAGTATTTT. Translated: CAWSATIAVITDTQYF.

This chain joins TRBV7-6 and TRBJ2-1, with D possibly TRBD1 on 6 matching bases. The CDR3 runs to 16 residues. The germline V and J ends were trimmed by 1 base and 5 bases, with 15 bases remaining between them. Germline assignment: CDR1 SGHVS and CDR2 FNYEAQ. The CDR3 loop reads CASSLGGGEGHNEQFF. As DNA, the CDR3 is TGTGCCAGCAGCTTAGGAGGGGGTGAGGGTCACAATGAGCAGTTCTTC. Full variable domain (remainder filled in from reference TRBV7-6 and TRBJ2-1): GAGVSQSPRYKVTKRGQDVALRCDPISGHVSLYWYRQALGQGPEFLTYFNYEAQQDKSGLPNDRFSAERPEGSISTLTIQRTEQRDSAMYRCASSLGGGEGHNEQFFGPGTRLTVL.

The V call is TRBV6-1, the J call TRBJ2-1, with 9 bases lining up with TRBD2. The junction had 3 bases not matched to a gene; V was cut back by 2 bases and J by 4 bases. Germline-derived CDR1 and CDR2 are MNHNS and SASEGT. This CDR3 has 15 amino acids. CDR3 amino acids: CASSETTSGYNEQFF. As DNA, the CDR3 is TGTGCCAGCAGTGAAACGACTAGCGGATACAATGAGCAGTTCTTC.

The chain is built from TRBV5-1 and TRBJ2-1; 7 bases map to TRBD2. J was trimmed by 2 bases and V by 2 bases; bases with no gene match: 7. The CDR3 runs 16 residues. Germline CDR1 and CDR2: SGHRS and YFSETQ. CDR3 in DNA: TGCGCCAGCAGCTTAATAGCGGGCGCGGCCTACAATGAGCAGTTCTTC. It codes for CASSLIAGAAYNEQFF.

The CDR3 sequence: CASSQAGTGPDEQYF. As DNA, the CDR3 is TGTGCCAGCAGCCAAGCGGGGACAGGGCCTGACGAGCAGTACTTC. This rearrangement joins TRBV4-2 to TRBJ2-5, with 9 bases that match TRBD1. The J call may not be correct, given that the DNA end is closer to TRBJ2-7. This CDR3 is 15 amino acids long. Germline lookup yields CDR1 LGHNA and CDR2 YNFKEQ.

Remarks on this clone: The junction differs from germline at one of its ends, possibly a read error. CDR3 sequence reads: CSSSSQGEGYTF. Written as DNA, the CDR3 is TGTTCCAGCAGCTCTCAGGGGGAAGGCTACACCTTC. The V gene is TRBV7-9, the J gene TRBJ1-2; 7 bases line up with TRBD1. The V gene's germline CDR1 is SEHNR and CDR2 FQNEAQ (reference sequence). This CDR3 has 12 amino acids.

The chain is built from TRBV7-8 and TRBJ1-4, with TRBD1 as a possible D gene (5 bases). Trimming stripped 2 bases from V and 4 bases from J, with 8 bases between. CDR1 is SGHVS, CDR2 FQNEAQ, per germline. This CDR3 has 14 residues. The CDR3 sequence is CASSLQGFNEKLFF. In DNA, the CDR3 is TGTGCCAGCAGCTTACAGGGATTTAATGAAAAACTGTTTTTT.